This T cell receptor beta chain was identified in a study of CD8+CD57+ T cells in acquired aplastic anemia. Study background: DNA per sorted CD4+ or CD8+ sample ranged roughly 0.19 to 30 ug, averaging 3.2 ug.

Notes on the study in general: Patient and control CD8+ Simpson's diversity was not significantly different.

As for this clonotype: What it recognizes is unknown.

By flow cytometry, patients selected for sequencing had shown an expansion of CD8+CD57+ cells. Genomic DNA, the template, was used for profiling of the TCR beta VDJ and CDR3. Via MiXCR, TCRdb re-called the reads, giving one row per CDR3 protein. The repertoire holds fewer than 250,000 distinct CDR3 sequences, with under 55% as singletons. The V and J ends lost 0 bases and 4 bases respectively, with 6 bases between them. The germline gives CDR1 ENHRY, CDR2 SYGVKD. There are 13 residues in the CDR3. This chain uses TRBV10-3 with TRBJ1-1; D unresolved. Source material: sorted CD4+, CD8+, or CD8+CD57+ T cells (not recorded which) from PBMCs. This TCR came from a human donor with aplastic anemia. This chain's CDR3 is CAISESTITEAFF. As DNA, the CDR3 is TGTGCCATCAGTGAGTCGACCATCACTGAAGCTTTCTTT.